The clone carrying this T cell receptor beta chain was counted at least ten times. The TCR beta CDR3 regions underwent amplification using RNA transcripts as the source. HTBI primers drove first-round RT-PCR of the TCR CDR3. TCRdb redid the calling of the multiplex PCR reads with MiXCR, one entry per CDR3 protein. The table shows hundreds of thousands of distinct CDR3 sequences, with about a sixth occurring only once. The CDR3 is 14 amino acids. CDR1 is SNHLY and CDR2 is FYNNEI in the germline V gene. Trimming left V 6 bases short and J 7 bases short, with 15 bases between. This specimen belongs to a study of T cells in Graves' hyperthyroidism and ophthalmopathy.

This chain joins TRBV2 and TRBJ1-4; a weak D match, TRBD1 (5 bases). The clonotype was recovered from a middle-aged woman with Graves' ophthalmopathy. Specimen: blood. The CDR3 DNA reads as TGTGCCAGCAGGGACGACAGAAGCGGTGAAAAACTGTTTTTT. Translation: CASRDDRSGEKLFF.